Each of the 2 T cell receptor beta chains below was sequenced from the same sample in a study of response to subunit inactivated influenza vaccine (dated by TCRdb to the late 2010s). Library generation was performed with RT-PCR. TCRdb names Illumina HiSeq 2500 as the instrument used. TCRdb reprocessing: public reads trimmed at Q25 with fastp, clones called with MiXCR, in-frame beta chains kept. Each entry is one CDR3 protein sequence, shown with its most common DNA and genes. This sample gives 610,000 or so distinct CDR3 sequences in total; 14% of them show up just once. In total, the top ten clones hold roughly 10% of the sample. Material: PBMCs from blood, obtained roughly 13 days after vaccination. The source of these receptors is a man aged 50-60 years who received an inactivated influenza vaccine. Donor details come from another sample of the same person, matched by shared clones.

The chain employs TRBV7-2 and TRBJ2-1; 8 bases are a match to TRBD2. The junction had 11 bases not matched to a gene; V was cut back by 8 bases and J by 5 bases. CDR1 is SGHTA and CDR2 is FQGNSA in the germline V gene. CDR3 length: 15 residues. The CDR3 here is CASCRGLVSHNEQFF. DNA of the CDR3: TGTGCCAGCTGTCGGGGACTAGTTTCCCACAATGAGCAGTTCTTC.

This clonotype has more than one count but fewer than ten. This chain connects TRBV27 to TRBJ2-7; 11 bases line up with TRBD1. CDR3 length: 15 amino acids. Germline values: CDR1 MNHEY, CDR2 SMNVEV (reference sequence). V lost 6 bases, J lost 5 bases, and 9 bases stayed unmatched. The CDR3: CASRREGTGGNEQYF. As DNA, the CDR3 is TGTGCCAGCAGACGCGAGGGGACAGGGGGAAACGAGCAGTACTTC.